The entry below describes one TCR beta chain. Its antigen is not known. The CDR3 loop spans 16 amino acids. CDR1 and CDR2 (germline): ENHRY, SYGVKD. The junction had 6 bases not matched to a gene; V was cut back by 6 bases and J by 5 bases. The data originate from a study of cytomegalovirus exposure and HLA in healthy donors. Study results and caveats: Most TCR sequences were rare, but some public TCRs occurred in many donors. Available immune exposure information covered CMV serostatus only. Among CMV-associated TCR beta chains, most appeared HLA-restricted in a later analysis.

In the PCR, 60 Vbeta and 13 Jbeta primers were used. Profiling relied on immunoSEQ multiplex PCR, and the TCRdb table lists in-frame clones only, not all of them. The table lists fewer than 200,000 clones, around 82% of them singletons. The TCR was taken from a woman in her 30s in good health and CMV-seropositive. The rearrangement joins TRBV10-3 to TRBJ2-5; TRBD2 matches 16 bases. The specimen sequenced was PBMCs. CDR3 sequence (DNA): TGTGCCATCAGCCGGGGACTAGCGGGGGGGACGGAGACCCAGTACTTC. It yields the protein CAISRGLAGGTETQYF.